The rows below give T cell receptor beta chains drawn from one sample of a study of immune characterization of retroperitoneal liposarcoma. Each CDR3 protein gets one entry after TCRdb re-called the PCR reads with MiXCR. The profile covers fewer than 11,000 distinct CDR3 sequences, with approximately 26% appearing a single time and around 9% taken by the ten largest. Sequencing input: tumor tissue. The receptors stem from a female donor with retroperitoneal liposarcoma. Each CDR3 is given with its conserved first and last residue. Each record gives: D gene, V gene, clone size, J gene, CDR3 DNA, CDR3 protein. D genes are given only for firm matches. Rows may omit the clone size; those that give it use once, few, many or a size class.

d_call: -; v_call: TRBV12-3/TRBV12-4; clone_size: once; j_call: TRBJ2-3; cdr3_nt: TGTGCCAGCAGTTTAGAGTTAGGAGCTGAGCAGTATTTT; cdr3_aa: CASSLELGAEQYF
d_call: -; v_call: TRBV6-1; clone_size: -; j_call: TRBJ1-2; cdr3_nt: TGTGCCAGCAGTGAAGCGGGGGGGGACTATGGCTACACCTTC; cdr3_aa: CASSEAGGDYGYTF
d_call: -; v_call: TRBV11-2; clone_size: -; j_call: TRBJ2-1; cdr3_nt: TGTGCCAGCTCCCCACCCGGGGGAGTAGAGCAGTTCTTC; cdr3_aa: CASSPPGGVEQFF
d_call: -; v_call: TRBV11-1; clone_size: -; j_call: TRBJ1-4; cdr3_nt: TGTGCCAGCAGCTTGGTGGATGAAAAACTGTTTTTT; cdr3_aa: CASSLVDEKLFF
d_call: -; v_call: TRBV6-1; clone_size: medium-sized; j_call: TRBJ2-5; cdr3_nt: TGTGCCAGCAGAAGAGCAGGGGTCGAGACCCAGTACTTC; cdr3_aa: CASRRAGVETQYF
d_call: -; v_call: TRBV6-1; clone_size: few; j_call: TRBJ1-5; cdr3_nt: TGTGCCAGCAGCGGTAGCAATCAGCCCCAGCATTTT; cdr3_aa: CASSGSNQPQHF
d_call: TRBD1; v_call: TRBV12-3/TRBV12-4; clone_size: -; j_call: TRBJ2-1; cdr3_nt: TGTGCCAGTGGTGGCAGACAGGGGATTCGCGAGCAGTTCTTC; cdr3_aa: CASGGRQGIREQFF
d_call: -; v_call: TRBV6-1; clone_size: many; j_call: TRBJ2-5; cdr3_nt: TGTGCCAGTGATCGCGGGCGGGACCTTCGGACCCAGTACTTC; cdr3_aa: CASDRGRDLRTQYF
d_call: TRBD2; v_call: TRBV27; clone_size: few; j_call: TRBJ2-7; cdr3_nt: TGTGCCAGCAGTTTATCCGGACTAGCGAGAGAGGTGGACAATGAGCAGTACTTC; cdr3_aa: CASSLSGLAREVDNEQYF
d_call: -; v_call: TRBV6-1; clone_size: medium-sized; j_call: TRBJ2-1; cdr3_nt: TGTGCCAGCAGTGTTTCATGGGGCCAAGAGACCCAGTTCTTC; cdr3_aa: CASSVSWGQETQFF
d_call: -; v_call: TRBV6-1; clone_size: few; j_call: TRBJ2-1; cdr3_nt: TGTGCCACCGGGAGTCTGAGCGGACAAGAGACCCAGTTCTTC; cdr3_aa: CATGSLSGQETQFF
d_call: TRBD1; v_call: TRBV11-2; clone_size: few; j_call: TRBJ2-7; cdr3_nt: TGTGCCAGCAGCTCGGACAGGGGGAACTCCTACGAGCAGTACTTC; cdr3_aa: CASSSDRGNSYEQYF
d_call: -; v_call: TRBV7-2; clone_size: medium-sized; j_call: TRBJ2-7; cdr3_nt: TGTGCCAGCAGCTTGGACAACTACAATGAGCAGTACTTC; cdr3_aa: CASSLDNYNEQYF
d_call: -; v_call: TRBV27; clone_size: -; j_call: TRBJ2-2; cdr3_nt: TGTGCCAGCCAGATCGCCCACAACACCGGGGAGCTGTTTTTT; cdr3_aa: CASQIAHNTGELFF
d_call: -; v_call: TRBV6-1; clone_size: medium-sized; j_call: TRBJ1-2; cdr3_nt: TGTGCCAGCAGTGCCCTTGTGTGGGGTAACTATGGCTACACCTTC; cdr3_aa: CASSALVWGNYGYTF
d_call: -; v_call: TRBV10-3; clone_size: medium-sized; j_call: TRBJ2-3; cdr3_nt: TGTGCCATCAGTGAGCGCTCACTTAAGGATACAGGAGATACGCAGTATTTT; cdr3_aa: CAISERSLKDTGDTQYF
d_call: -; v_call: TRBV7-8; clone_size: medium-sized; j_call: TRBJ2-1; cdr3_nt: TGTGCCAGCAGCTTAGTGAGGGGCGAGCAGTTCTTC; cdr3_aa: CASSLVRGEQFF